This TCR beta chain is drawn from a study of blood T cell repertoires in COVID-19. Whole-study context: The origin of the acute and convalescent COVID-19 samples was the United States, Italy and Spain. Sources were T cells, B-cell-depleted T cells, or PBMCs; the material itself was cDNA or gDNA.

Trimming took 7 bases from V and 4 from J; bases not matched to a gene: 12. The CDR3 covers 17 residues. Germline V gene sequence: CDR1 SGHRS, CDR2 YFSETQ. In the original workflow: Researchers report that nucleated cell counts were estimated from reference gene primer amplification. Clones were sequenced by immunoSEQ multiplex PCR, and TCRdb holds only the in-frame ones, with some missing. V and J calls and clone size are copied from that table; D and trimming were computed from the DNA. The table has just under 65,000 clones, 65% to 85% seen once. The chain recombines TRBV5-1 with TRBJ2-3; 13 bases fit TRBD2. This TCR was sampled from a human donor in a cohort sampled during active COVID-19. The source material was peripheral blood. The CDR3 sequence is CASYGLAGVTQADTQYF. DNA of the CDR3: TGCGCCAGCTACGGACTAGCGGGAGTGACCCAGGCAGATACGCAGTATTTT.